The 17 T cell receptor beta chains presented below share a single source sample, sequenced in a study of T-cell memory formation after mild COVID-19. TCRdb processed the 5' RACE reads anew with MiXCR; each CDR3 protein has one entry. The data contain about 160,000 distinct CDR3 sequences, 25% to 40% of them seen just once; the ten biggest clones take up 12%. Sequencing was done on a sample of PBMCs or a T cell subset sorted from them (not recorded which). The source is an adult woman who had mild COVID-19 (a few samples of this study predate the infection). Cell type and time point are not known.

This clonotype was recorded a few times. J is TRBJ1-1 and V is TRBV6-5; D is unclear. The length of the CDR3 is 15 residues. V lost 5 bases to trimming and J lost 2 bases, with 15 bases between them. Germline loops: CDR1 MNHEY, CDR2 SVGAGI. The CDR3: CASSHPREVNTEAFF. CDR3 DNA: TGTGCCAGCAGTCACCCCCGGGAGGTTAACACTGAAGCTTTCTTT.

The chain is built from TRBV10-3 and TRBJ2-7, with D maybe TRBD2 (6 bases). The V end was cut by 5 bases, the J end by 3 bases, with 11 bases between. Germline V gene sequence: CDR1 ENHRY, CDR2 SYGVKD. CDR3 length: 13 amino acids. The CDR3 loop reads CAISSAGNYEQYF. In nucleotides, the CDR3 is TGTGCCATCAGTTCCGCGGGAAACTACGAGCAGTACTTC.

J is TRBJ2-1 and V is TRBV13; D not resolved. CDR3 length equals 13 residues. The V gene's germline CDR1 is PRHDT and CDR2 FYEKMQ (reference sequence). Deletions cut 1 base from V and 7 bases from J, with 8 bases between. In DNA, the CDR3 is TGTGCCAGCAGCTTAGTAGGTGCAAATGAGCAGTTCTTC. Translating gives CASSLVGANEQFF.

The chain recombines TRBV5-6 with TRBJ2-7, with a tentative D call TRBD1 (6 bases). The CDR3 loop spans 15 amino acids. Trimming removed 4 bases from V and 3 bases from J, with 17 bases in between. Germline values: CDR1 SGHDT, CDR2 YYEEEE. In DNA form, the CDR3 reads TGTGCCAGCAGCCATACCCCCGGGACATTCTACGAGCAGTACTTC. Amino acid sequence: CASSHTPGTFYEQYF.

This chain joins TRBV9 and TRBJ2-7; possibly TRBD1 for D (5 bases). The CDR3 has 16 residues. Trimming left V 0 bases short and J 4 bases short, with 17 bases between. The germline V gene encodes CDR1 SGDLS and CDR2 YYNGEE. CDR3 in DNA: TGTGCCAGCAGCGTAGGGGGCAGGGTGCTGGGGTACGAGCAGTACTTC. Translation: CASSVGGRVLGYEQYF.

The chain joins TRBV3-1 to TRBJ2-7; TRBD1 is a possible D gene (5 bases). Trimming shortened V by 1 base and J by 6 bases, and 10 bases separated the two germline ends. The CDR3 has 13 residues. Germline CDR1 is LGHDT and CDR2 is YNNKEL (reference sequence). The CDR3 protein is CASSQVAGLEQYF. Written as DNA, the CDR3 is TGTGCCAGCAGCCAAGTGGCAGGGCTCGAGCAGTACTTC.

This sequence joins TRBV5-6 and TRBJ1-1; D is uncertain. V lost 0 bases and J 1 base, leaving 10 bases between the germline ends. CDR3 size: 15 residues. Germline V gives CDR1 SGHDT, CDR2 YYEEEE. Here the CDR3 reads CASSLEFRQNTEAFF. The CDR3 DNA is TGTGCCAGCAGCTTGGAGTTCAGGCAGAACACTGAAGCTTTCTTT.

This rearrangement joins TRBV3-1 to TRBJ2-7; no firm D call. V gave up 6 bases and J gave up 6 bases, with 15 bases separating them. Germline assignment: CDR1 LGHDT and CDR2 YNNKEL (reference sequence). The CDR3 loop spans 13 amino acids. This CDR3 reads CASSTTLGGEQYF. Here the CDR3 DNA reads TGTGCCAGCAGTACGACCCTTGGCGGCGAGCAGTACTTC.

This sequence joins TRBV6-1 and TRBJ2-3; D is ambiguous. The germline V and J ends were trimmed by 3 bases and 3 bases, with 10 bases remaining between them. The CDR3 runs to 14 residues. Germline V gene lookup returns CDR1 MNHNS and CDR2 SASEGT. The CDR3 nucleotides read TGTGCCAGCAGTGAGTCCCGAAGAACAGATACGCAGTATTTT. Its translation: CASSESRRTDTQYF.

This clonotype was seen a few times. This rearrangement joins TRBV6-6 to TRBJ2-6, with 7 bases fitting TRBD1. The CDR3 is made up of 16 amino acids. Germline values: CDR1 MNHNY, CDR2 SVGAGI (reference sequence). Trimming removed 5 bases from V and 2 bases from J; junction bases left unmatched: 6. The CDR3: CASSTKTGAGANVLTF. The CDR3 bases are TGTGCCAGCAGTACCAAAACAGGGGCTGGGGCCAACGTCCTGACTTTC.

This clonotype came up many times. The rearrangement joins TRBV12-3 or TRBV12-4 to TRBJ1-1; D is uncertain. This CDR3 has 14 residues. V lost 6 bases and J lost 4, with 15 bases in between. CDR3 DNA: TGTGCCAGCAGCTTATCAATGGGGATCACTGAAGCTTTCTTT. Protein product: CASSLSMGITEAFF.

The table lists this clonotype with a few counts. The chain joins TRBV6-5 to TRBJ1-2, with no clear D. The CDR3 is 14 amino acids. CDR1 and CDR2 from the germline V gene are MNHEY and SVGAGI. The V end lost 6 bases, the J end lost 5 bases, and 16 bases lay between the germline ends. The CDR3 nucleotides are TGTGCCAGCAGACCCGGACTTCGGGATTATGGCTACACCTTC. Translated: CASRPGLRDYGYTF.

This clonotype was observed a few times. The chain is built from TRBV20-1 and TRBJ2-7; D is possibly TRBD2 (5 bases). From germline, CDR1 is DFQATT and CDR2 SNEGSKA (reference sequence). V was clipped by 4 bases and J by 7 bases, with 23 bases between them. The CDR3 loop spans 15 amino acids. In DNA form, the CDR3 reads TGCAGTGCTACCCGCTCTAGTCATGACTACGTAGAGCAGTACTTC. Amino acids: CSATRSSHDYVEQYF.

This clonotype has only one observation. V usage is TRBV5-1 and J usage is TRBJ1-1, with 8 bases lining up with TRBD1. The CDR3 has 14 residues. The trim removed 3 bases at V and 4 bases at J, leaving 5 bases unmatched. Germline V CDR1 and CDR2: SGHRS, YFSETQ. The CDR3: CASSSQDRGTEAFF. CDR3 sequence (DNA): TGCGCCAGCAGCTCCCAAGACAGGGGCACTGAAGCTTTCTTT.

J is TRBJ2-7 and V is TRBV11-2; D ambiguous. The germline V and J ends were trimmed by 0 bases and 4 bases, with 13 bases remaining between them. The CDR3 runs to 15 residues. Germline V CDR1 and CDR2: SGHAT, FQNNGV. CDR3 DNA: TGTGCCAGCAGCTTAGATATCCCGTCGGCGTACGAGCAGTACTTC. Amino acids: CASSLDIPSAYEQYF.

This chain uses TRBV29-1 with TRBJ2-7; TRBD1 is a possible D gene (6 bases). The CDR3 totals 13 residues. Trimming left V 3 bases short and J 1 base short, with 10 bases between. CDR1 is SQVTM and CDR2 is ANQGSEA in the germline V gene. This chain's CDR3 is CSVDADSSYEQYF. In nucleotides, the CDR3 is TGCAGCGTTGATGCGGACAGTTCCTACGAGCAGTACTTC.

CDR3 DNA: TGTGCCAACTCCTTCAACCCTGTCGCCAGGGGCCCCTACGAGCAGTACTTC. Protein product: CANSFNPVARGPYEQYF. J is TRBJ2-7 and V is TRBV12-3 or TRBV12-4, with D possibly matching TRBD1 (6 bases). Trimming cost V 10 bases and J 2 bases, with 27 bases left between them. The CDR3 has 17 residues.